Listed here are 29 T cell receptor beta chains from one sample, sequenced in a study of T-cell reconstitution after alpha-beta-depleted transplantation in children. Unique molecular identifiers were used to barcode this TCRbeta library. Each CDR3 protein is one row after TCRdb ran MiXCR on the PCR reads. Of about 250,000 distinct CDR3 sequences listed, around 25% are singletons. The source was PBMCs, mostly from graft donor cells, collected 360 days after TCRalphabeta/CD19-depleted stem cell transplant. These TCRs come from a female patient aged 2-10 years who had a stem cell transplant for congenital amegakaryocytic thrombocytopenia, so the T cells may come from the graft donor.

This chain joins TRBV6-4 and TRBJ2-1; 9 bases fit TRBD1. CDR3 length equals 19 residues. Unmatched junction bases numbered 11, after V lost 2 bases and J lost 0 bases. Germline-derived CDR1 and CDR2 are MRHNA and SNTAGT. CDR3 sequence: CASSDGTGSPPSSYNEQFF. The CDR3 region has the DNA TGTGCCAGCAGTGACGGGACAGGGAGCCCCCCTAGCTCCTACAATGAGCAGTTCTTC.

The rearrangement joins TRBV11-2 to TRBJ1-1; a weak D match, TRBD1 (5 bases). The CDR3 has 15 amino acids. V gave up 5 bases and J gave up 1 base, with 14 bases separating them. Germline CDR1 is SGHAT and CDR2 is FQNNGV. The CDR3 is CASSPRGWKNTEAFF. The CDR3 coding sequence is TGTGCCAGCAGCCCGCGGGGGTGGAAGAACACTGAAGCTTTCTTT.

This clonotype was seen a handful of times. CDR3 residues: CASSLLLGANTGELFF. In nucleotides, the CDR3 is TGTGCCAGCAGTCTCCTTCTAGGAGCGAACACCGGGGAGCTGTTTTTT. The V call is TRBV12-3 or TRBV12-4, the J call TRBJ2-2; D is unresolved. This CDR3 is 16 amino acids long. V was trimmed by 5 bases and J by 0 bases, leaving 13 bases between them.

This clonotype was seen only a few times. The chain recombines TRBV29-1 with TRBJ2-7, with D hard to call. The germline CDR1 and CDR2 sequences are SQVTM and ANQGSEA. V lost 1 base and J lost 3, with 7 bases in between. This CDR3 has 12 residues. CDR3 nucleotides: TGCAGCGTTGAAGGACCGAACTACGAGCAGTACTTC. Its protein product is CSVEGPNYEQYF.

This chain connects TRBV3-1 to TRBJ2-3; 9 positions match TRBD2. Trimming took 3 bases from V and 4 from J; bases not matched to a gene: 5. The CDR3 loop spans 15 amino acids. Germline V CDR1 and CDR2: LGHDT, YNNKEL (reference sequence). The CDR3 DNA reads as TGTGCCAGCAGCCATGAACTAGCGGGTCCAGATACGCAGTATTTT. Protein sequence: CASSHELAGPDTQYF.

The V gene is TRBV5-1, the J gene TRBJ2-3; 7 bases are shared with TRBD2. Per the germline V gene, CDR1 is SGHRS and CDR2 is YFSETQ. J was trimmed by 6 bases and V by 5 bases; bases with no gene match: 12. The CDR3 has 15 amino acids. The CDR3 nucleotides are TGCGCCAGCAGAAGACTAGCCGATAATGGGGATACGCAGTATTTT. This translates into CASRRLADNGDTQYF. Complete variable domain (other parts from reference TRBV5-1 and TRBJ2-3): KAGVTQTPRYLIKTRGQQVTLSCSPISGHRSVSWYQQTPGQGLQFLFEYFSETQRNKGNFPGRFSGRQFSNSRSEMNVSTLELGDSALYLCASRRLADNGDTQYFGPGTRLTVL.

This chain links TRBV20-1 with TRBJ1-1; 10 bases line up with TRBD1. The germline V gene has CDR1 DFQATT and CDR2 SNEGSKA (reference sequence). CDR3 length equals 14 residues. The J segment lost 7 bases and the V segment lost 6 bases, leaving 11 bases of the junction unmatched. The CDR3 spells CSAIRQGANYEAFF. CDR3 DNA sequence: TGCAGTGCAATAAGACAGGGGGCCAACTATGAAGCTTTCTTT.

Only a few counts were recorded for this clonotype. The chain recombines TRBV20-1 with TRBJ1-6, with TRBD1 identical over 7 bases. The V and J ends lost 3 bases and 7 bases, in that order; junction bases with no gene match: 3. From germline, CDR1 is DFQATT and CDR2 SNEGSKA (reference sequence). The CDR3 loop spans 13 amino acids. The CDR3 sequence is CSARPTGNSPLHF. The CDR3 DNA reads as TGCAGTGCTAGGCCGACAGGGAATTCACCCCTCCACTTT.

This clonotype was seen only a few times. This chain uses TRBV12-3 or TRBV12-4 with TRBJ2-7, with D possibly being TRBD1 (7 bases). The CDR3 has 13 residues. Trimming stripped 4 bases from V and 6 bases from J, with 13 bases between. Here the CDR3 reads CASSWRGQVEQYF. The DNA of the CDR3 is TGTGCCAGCAGTTGGAGGGGGCAAGTCGAGCAGTACTTC.

This clonotype was picked up a small number of times. The gene calls are TRBV7-2 and TRBJ2-7; D call uncertain. V lost 4 bases to trimming and J lost 0 bases, with 10 bases between them. The CDR3 is 14 amino acids. Germline CDR1 reads SGHTA; CDR2 reads FQGNSA. The CDR3 here is CASSSQSGSYEQYF. Here the CDR3 DNA reads TGTGCCAGCAGCTCGCAGTCGGGCTCCTACGAGCAGTACTTC.

The V and J genes are TRBV15 and TRBJ1-1, with D possibly being TRBD1 (5 bases). V was trimmed by 0 bases and J by 4 bases, leaving 12 bases between them. The CDR3 sequence is 15 residues long. The germline CDR1 and CDR2 sequences are LNHNV and YYDKDF (reference sequence). The CDR3 spells CATSRDRGLFTEAFF. CDR3 bases: TGTGCCACCAGCAGAGATCGGGGGTTGTTCACTGAAGCTTTCTTT.

This clonotype was picked up a small number of times. The chain links TRBV5-1 to TRBJ2-7, with TRBD1 identical over 12 bases. With V trimmed by 3 bases and J by 9 bases, 4 bases remained unmatched. This CDR3 has 13 residues. CDR1 and CDR2 from the germline V gene are SGHRS and YFSETQ. CDR3 nucleotide sequence: TGCGCCAGCAGCTGGGACAGGGGGCAAGCGCAGTACTTC. Protein: CASSWDRGQAQYF.

In this sample, this clonotype turned up many times. This sequence joins TRBV28 and TRBJ2-3, with D tentatively TRBD1 or TRBD2 (5 bases each). The CDR3 is 15 amino acids. Trimming cost V 5 bases and J 4 bases, with 16 bases left between them. CDR1 and CDR2 (germline): MDHEN, SYDVKM. The CDR3 sequence is CASSGAELGADTQYF. Here the CDR3 DNA reads TGTGCCAGCAGTGGGGCGGAACTGGGAGCAGATACGCAGTATTTT.

The sample holds a few counts of this clonotype. The chain has TRBV28 and TRBJ2-7, with 11 bases that match TRBD2. CDR1 is MDHEN and CDR2 is SYDVKM in the germline V gene. CDR3 length: 17 residues. V was pared by 5 bases and J by 3 bases, with 12 bases of the junction left unmatched. The CDR3 DNA follows: TGTGCCAGCAGTCCGACCCTAACTAGCGGGAGTGACTACGAGCAGTACTTC. It specifies CASSPTLTSGSDYEQYF. Combining the CDR3 with reference TRBV28 and TRBJ2-7 gives the whole variable domain DVKVTQSSRYLVKRTGEKVFLECVQDMDHENMFWYRQDPGLGLRLIYFSYDVKMKEKGDIPEGYSVSREKKERFSLILESASTNQTSMYLCASSPTLTSGSDYEQYFGPGTRLTVT.

The genes are TRBV3-1 and TRBJ1-2; D gene uncertain. The length of the CDR3 is 12 residues. Germline V gene lookup returns CDR1 LGHDT and CDR2 YNNKEL (reference sequence). Trimming pared 6 bases from V and 2 bases from J, leaving 7 bases between. The CDR3 loop reads CASRKGNYGYTF. The CDR3 DNA reads TGTGCCAGCAGAAAAGGGAACTATGGCTACACCTTC.

The chain links TRBV3-1 to TRBJ2-7, with 7 bases identical to TRBD1. Germline V CDR1 and CDR2: LGHDT, YNNKEL (reference sequence). J lost 9 bases, V lost 2 bases, and 4 bases had no gene match. The CDR3 is made up of 12 amino acids. The CDR3 nucleotides are TGTGCCAGCAGCCAAACTAACAGGGGGCAGTACTTC. Protein product: CASSQTNRGQYF.

The chain recombines TRBV20-1 with TRBJ2-5, with 8 positions matching TRBD1. Trimming removed 5 bases from V and 5 bases from J; junction bases left unmatched: 10. Germline CDR1 DFQATT, CDR2 SNEGSKA (reference sequence). The CDR3 is 14 amino acids. The CDR3 sequence is CSADKGQGLETQYF. DNA of the CDR3: TGCAGTGCTGACAAAGGACAGGGTTTGGAGACCCAGTACTTC.

The J gene is TRBJ2-3, the V gene TRBV29-1, with a possible D match to TRBD1 (6 bases). Germline lookup yields CDR1 SQVTM and CDR2 ANQGSEA. Trimming stripped 4 bases from V and 4 bases from J, with 9 bases between. The CDR3 has 12 amino acids. CDR3 loop: CSVGGGPDTQYF. The CDR3 nucleotides are TGCAGCGTTGGAGGGGGACCAGATACGCAGTATTTT.

This clonotype occurred a few times. The junction departs from germline at one end; a sequencing error may be responsible. The gene calls are TRBV12-3 or TRBV12-4 and TRBJ2-7, with 7 bases identical to TRBD1. The CDR3 consists of 11 residues. CDR3 residues: CASSRSGTAMF. The CDR3 nucleotides are TGTGCCAGCAGCCGTAGTGGGACAGCGATGTTC.

This clonotype was counted between two and nine times. The rearrangement uses TRBV7-2 and TRBJ2-3; the D is unclear. With 0 bases removed from V and 0 bases from J, the gap between germline ends came to 16 bases. CDR1 and CDR2 from the germline V gene are SGHTA and FQGNSA. The CDR3 consists of 18 residues. CDR3 in amino acids: CASSLAPESIESTDTQYF. The CDR3 DNA reads as TGTGCCAGCAGCTTAGCTCCGGAGTCGATAGAAAGCACAGATACGCAGTATTTT.

This clonotype was seen a handful of times. The chain links TRBV12-3 or TRBV12-4 to TRBJ2-4; no clear D gene. V was pared by 6 bases and J by 5 bases, with 2 bases between. The CDR3 is 10 amino acids. As DNA, the CDR3 is TGTGCCAGCAGGGAAAACATTCAGTACTTC. This codes for CASRENIQYF.

The count of this clonotype is one. The junction departs from the called germline gene at one end, perhaps through a read error. V gene TRBV4-1 combines with J gene TRBJ2-7, with TRBD1 matching over 7 bases. Per the germline V gene, CDR1 is MGHRA and CDR2 is YSYEKL. The CDR3 is 13 amino acids. The CDR3 region has the DNA TGCGCCAGCAGCCAAGATATAGGACAGGAATCTTTCTTC. Its translation: CASSQDIGQESFF.

This clonotype was observed many times. The gene calls are TRBV27 and TRBJ2-1; D might be TRBD2 (6 bases). Germline CDR1 reads MNHEY; CDR2 reads SMNVEV (reference sequence). V lost 2 bases, J lost 12 bases, and 23 bases lay in between. The CDR3 contains 16 residues. CDR3 loop: CASSLNSGSTMTVQFF. CDR3 bases: TGTGCCAGCAGTTTAAATAGCGGCAGTACAATGACGGTGCAGTTCTTC.

The genes are TRBV5-5 and TRBJ1-1; TRBD1 agrees at 10 bases. CDR1 is SGHKS and CDR2 is YYEKEE in the germline V gene (reference sequence). V shed 2 bases, J shed 5 bases, and the junction held 3 bases outside the gene matches. The CDR3 covers 14 residues. CDR3 loop: CASSFWTGGTEAFF. CDR3 nucleotides: TGTGCCAGCAGCTTCTGGACAGGGGGAACTGAAGCTTTCTTT.

The chain has TRBV4-1 and TRBJ1-5, with D unclear. V was cut by 1 base and J by 2 bases, with 6 bases left in between. CDR1 and CDR2 (germline): MGHRA, YSYEKL. This CDR3 has 14 residues. CDR3 bases: TGCGCCAGCAGCCAAGTGCATGGCAATCAGCCCCAGCATTTT. This gives the protein CASSQVHGNQPQHF.

As regards this clonotype: A much more abundant neighbour one base away suggests this may be a read error. The chain couples TRBV28 to TRBJ2-7, with D unresolved. V was pared by 6 bases and J by 0 bases, with 12 bases between. The germline V gene has CDR1 MDHEN and CDR2 SYDVKM. The CDR3 is 14 amino acids. CDR3 sequence (DNA): TGTGCCAGCAGGCAGAAAATCAGCTCCTACGAGCAGTACTTC. Translating gives CASRQKISSYEQYF.

This clonotype has only one observation. The rearrangement links TRBV20-1 to TRBJ2-3, with 7 positions matching TRBD2. Trimming removed 4 bases from V and 2 bases from J; junction bases left unmatched: 6. Germline CDR1 is DFQATT and CDR2 is SNEGSKA (reference sequence). The CDR3 contains 14 residues. This chain's CDR3 is CSATLAASTDTQYF. CDR3 coding DNA: TGCAGTGCTACTCTAGCGGCCTCCACAGATACGCAGTATTTT.

The chain combines TRBV28 with TRBJ1-5; the D is unclear. V lost 5 bases and J lost 2, with 10 bases in between. This CDR3 comprises 14 residues. Germline V gene data show CDR1 as MDHEN and CDR2 as SYDVKM. The DNA of the CDR3 is TGTGCCAGCAGTGAGGGATGGGGCAATCAGCCCCAGCATTTT. Translation: CASSEGWGNQPQHF.

V and J are TRBV28 and TRBJ2-7; the D is unclear. V was pared by 5 bases and J by 0 bases, with 11 bases between. The CDR3 sequence is 14 residues long. Germline V gene sequence: CDR1 MDHEN, CDR2 SYDVKM. The CDR3 here is CASSNPRSSYEQYF. CDR3 DNA: TGTGCCAGCAGTAACCCTAGGAGCTCCTACGAGCAGTACTTC. The whole variable domain, remainder taken from reference TRBV28 and TRBJ2-7, is DVKVTQSSRYLVKRTGEKVFLECVQDMDHENMFWYRQDPGLGLRLIYFSYDVKMKEKGDIPEGYSVSREKKERFSLILESASTNQTSMYLCASSNPRSSYEQYFGPGTRLTVT.